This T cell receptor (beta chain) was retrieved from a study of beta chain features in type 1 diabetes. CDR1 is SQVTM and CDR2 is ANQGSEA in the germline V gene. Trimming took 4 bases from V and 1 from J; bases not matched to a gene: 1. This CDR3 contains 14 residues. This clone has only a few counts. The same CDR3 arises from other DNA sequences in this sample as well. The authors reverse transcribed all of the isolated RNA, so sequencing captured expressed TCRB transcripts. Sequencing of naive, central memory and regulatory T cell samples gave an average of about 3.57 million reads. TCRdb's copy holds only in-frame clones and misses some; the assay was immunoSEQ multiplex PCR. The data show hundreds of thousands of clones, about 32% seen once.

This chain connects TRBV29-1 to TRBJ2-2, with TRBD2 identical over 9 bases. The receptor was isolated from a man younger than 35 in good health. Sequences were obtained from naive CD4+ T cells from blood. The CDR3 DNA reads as TGCAGCGTTGGAGCGGGAGGGAACACCGGGGAGCTGTTTTTT. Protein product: CSVGAGGNTGELFF.